The present TCR beta chain was sequenced within a study of siplizumab effects on memory and regulatory T cells. The CDR3 consists of 15 residues. Germline V lookup: CDR1 LNHDA, CDR2 SQIVND (reference sequence). Trimming stripped 5 bases from V and 8 bases from J, with 18 bases between. The repertoire was sequenced with immunoSEQ multiplex PCR; TCRdb's copy has only in-frame clones and lacks some. The profile shows more than 90,000 clones, nearly 95% of them singletons. The chain combines TRBV19 with TRBJ1-4, with D possibly TRBD1 on 6 matching bases. The receptor comes from a human donor in good health. Sequencing was performed on non-Treg CD4+ T cells sorted from blood. In DNA form, the CDR3 reads TGTGCCAGTAGTCTCAAACAGGGCTATCAGGAAAAACTGTTTTTT. Protein sequence: CASSLKQGYQEKLFF. Full variable domain (outside the CDR3, taken from reference TRBV19 and TRBJ1-4): DGGITQSPKYLFRKEGQNVTLSCEQNLNHDAMYWYRQDPGQGLRLIYYSQIVNDFQKGDIAEGYSVSREKKESFPLTVTSAQKNPTAFYLCASSLKQGYQEKLFFGSGTQLSVL.